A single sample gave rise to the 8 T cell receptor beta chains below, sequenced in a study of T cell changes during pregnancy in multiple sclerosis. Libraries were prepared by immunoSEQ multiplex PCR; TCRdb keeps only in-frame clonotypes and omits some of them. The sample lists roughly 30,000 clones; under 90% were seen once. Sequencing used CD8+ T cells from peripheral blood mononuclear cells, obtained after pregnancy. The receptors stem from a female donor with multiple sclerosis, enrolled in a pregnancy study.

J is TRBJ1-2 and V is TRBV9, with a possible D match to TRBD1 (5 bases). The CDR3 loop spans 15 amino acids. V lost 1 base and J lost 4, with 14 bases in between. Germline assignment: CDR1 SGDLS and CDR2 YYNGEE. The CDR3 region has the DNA TGTGCCAGCAGCGTATCGACGGCAGGGCCCTATGGCTACACCTTC. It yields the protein CASSVSTAGPYGYTF.

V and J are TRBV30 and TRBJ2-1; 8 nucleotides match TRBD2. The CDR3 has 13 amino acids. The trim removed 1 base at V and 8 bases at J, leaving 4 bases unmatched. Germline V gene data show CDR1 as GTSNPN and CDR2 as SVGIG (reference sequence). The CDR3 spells CAWSGLLADEQFF. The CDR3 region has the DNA TGTGCCTGGAGTGGCCTACTAGCGGATGAGCAGTTCTTC.

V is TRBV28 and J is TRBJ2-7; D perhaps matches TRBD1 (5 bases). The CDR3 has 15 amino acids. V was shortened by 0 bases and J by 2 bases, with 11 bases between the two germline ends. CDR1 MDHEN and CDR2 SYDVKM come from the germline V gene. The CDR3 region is CASSLWQGKAYEQYF. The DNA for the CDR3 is TGTGCCAGCAGTTTATGGCAGGGAAAAGCCTACGAGCAGTACTTC.

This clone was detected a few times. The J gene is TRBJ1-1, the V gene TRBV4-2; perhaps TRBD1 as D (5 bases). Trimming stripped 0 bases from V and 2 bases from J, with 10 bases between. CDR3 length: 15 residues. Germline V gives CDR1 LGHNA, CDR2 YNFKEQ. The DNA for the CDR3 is TGTGCCAGCAGCCAAGAAGGAGGGGATAACACTGAAGCTTTCTTT. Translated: CASSQEGGDNTEAFF.

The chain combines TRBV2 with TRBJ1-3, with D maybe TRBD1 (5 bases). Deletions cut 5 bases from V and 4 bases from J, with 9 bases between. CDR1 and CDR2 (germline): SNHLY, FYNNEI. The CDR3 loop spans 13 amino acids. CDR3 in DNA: TGTGCCAGCAGTACAGGAGGGGGAAACACCATATATTTT. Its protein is CASSTGGGNTIYF.

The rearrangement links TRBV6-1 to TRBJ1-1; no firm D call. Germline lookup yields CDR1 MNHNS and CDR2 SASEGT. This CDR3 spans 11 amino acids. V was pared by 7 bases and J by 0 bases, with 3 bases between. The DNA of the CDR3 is TGTGCCAGCATAGTGAACACTGAAGCTTTCTTT. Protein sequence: CASIVNTEAFF.

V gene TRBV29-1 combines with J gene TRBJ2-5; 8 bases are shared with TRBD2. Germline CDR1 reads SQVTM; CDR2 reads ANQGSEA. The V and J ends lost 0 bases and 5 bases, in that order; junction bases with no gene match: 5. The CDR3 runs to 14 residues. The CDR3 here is CSVEDRGGAETQYF. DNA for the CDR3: TGCAGCGTTGAAGATCGGGGGGGCGCGGAGACCCAGTACTTC.

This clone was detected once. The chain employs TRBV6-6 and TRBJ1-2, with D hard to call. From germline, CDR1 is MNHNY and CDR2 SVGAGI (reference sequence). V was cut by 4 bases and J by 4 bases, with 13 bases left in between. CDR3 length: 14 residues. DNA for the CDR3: TGTGCCAGCAGTTTTCAGCTCCTAGCCTATGGCTACACCTTC. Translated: CASSFQLLAYGYTF.